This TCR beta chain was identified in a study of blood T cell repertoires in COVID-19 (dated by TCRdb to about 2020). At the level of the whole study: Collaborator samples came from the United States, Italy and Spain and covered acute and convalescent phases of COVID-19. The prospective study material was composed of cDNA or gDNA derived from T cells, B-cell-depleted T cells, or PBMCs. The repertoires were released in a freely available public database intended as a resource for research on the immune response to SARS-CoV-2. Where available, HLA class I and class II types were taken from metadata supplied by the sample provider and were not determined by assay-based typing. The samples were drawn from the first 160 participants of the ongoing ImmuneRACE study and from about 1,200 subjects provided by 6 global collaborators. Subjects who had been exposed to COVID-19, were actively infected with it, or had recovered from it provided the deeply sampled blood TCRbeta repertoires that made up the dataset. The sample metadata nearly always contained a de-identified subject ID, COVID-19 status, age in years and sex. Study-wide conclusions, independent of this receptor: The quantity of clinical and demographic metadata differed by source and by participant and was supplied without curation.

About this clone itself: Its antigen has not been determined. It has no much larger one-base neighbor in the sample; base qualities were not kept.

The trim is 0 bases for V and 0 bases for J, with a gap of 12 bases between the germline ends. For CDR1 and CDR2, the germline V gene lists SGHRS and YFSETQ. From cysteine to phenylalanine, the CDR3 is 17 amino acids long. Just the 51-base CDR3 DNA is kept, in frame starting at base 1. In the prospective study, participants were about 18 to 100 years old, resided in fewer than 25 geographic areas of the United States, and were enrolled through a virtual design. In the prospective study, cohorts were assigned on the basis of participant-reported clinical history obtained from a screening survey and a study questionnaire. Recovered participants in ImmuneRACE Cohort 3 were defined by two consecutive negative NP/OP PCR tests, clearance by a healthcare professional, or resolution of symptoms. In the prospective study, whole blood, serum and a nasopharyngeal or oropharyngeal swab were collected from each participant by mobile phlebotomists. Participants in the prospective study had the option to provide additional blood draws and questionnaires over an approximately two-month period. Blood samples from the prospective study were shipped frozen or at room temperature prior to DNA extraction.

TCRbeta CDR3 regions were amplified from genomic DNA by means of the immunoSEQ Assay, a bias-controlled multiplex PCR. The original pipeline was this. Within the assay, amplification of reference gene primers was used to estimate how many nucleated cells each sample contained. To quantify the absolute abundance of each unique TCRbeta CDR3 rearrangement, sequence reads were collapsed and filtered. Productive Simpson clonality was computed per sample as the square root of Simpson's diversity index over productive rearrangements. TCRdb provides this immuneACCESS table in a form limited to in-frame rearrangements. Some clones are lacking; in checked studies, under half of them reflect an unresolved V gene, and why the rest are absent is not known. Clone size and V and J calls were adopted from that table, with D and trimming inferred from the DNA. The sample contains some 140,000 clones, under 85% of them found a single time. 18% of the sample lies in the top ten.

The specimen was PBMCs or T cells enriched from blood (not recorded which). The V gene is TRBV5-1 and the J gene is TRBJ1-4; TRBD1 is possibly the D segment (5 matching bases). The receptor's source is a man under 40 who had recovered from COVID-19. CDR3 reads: CASSLAPGIATNEKLFF. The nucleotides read TGCGCCAGCAGCTTGGCCCCAGGGATTGCAACTAATGAAAAACTGTTTTTT.